The 18 T cell receptor beta chains reported below all come from one sample, sequenced in a study of blood T cells in healthy people across ages. A second PCR of 7 to 11 cycles used a sample-barcoded 5' primer and a J-beta primer mix. TCRdb passed the 5' RACE reads through MiXCR, listing each CDR3 protein once. The sample has approximately 900,000 distinct CDR3 sequences; almost 30% are singletons. These data also featured in a second study, about T cells of mothers and their children.

Sequences were obtained from blood. Receptors were obtained from a middle-aged woman in good health.

The CDR3 nucleotides are TGTGCCAGCAGTTCAGGACAGACAGATACCGGGGAGCTGTTTTTT. This codes for CASSSGQTDTGELFF. This chain connects TRBV28 to TRBJ2-2, with D possibly matching TRBD1 (6 bases). Germline V gives CDR1 MDHEN, CDR2 SYDVKM. This CDR3 spans 15 amino acids. Trimming pared 4 bases from V and 5 bases from J, leaving 14 bases between.

This clonotype was counted between two and nine times. The germline gene is not matched at one end of the junction; a read error may be the cause. This rearrangement joins TRBV12-3 or TRBV12-4 to TRBJ2-7, with 9 bases lining up with TRBD1. This CDR3 is built from 15 residues. Here the CDR3 reads CASKTGGSSSYGQYF. Written as DNA, the CDR3 is TGTGCCAGCAAAACAGGGGGCTCTAGCTCCTACGGGCAGTACTTC.

In this sample, this clonotype turned up many times. The rearrangement joins TRBV12-3 or TRBV12-4 to TRBJ2-3; D is uncertain. Trimming removed 6 bases from V and 4 bases from J, with 5 bases in between. This CDR3 spans 11 amino acids. CDR3 in amino acids: CASSFADTQYF. Written as DNA, the CDR3 is TGTGCCAGCAGCTTCGCAGATACGCAGTATTTT.

This clonotype was picked up a small number of times. This may be a read error: a much more frequent sequence differs by one nucleotide. The chain employs TRBV20-1 and TRBJ2-5; 11 nucleotides line up with TRBD2. The J call could be wrong; TRBJ2-1 is a better fit for the DNA end. CDR3 length: 14 amino acids. Per the germline V gene, CDR1 is DFQATT and CDR2 is SNEGSKA (reference sequence). DNA of the CDR3: TGCAGTGCCCTGACTAGCGGGGCTTCAAAGACCCAGTTCTTC. This translates into CSALTSGASKTQFF.

This chain links TRBV9 with TRBJ1-4; D not resolved. The germline V gene encodes CDR1 SGDLS and CDR2 YYNGEE. The CDR3 spans 16 residues. Trimming cost V 0 bases and J 3 bases, with 12 bases left between them. As DNA, the CDR3 is TGTGCCAGCAGCGTAGCGGCAGGCGGCCCTAATGAAAAACTGTTTTTT. Translating it yields CASSVAAGGPNEKLFF.

The gene calls are TRBV5-1 and TRBJ2-1, with TRBD1 identical over 7 bases. The DNA end lines up better with TRBJ2-7; the J call may be wrong. The CDR3 contains 16 residues. Germline V gene sequence: CDR1 SGHRS, CDR2 YFSETQ. The CDR3 protein is CASSDTGAPLYNEQYF. CDR3 DNA sequence: TGCGCCAGCAGCGATACAGGGGCACCACTCTACAATGAGCAGTACTTC.

This clonotype has a handful of counts. V gene TRBV20-1 combines with J gene TRBJ1-6; a weak D match, TRBD1 (6 bases). The CDR3 runs 17 residues. Germline CDR1 DFQATT, CDR2 SNEGSKA (reference sequence). V lost 0 bases, J lost 0 bases, and 12 bases lay in between. The CDR3 sequence is CSARDGQRSSYNSPLHF. Written as DNA, the CDR3 is TGCAGTGCTAGAGACGGACAGCGGAGCTCCTATAATTCACCCCTCCACTTT.

The V call is TRBV25-1, the J call TRBJ2-5, with 10 positions matching TRBD1. Germline V gene sequence: CDR1 MGHDK, CDR2 SYGVNS. The CDR3 covers 15 residues. The junction had 10 bases not matched to a gene; V was cut back by 7 bases and J by 5 bases. This CDR3 is CASTDRGRAEETQYF. CDR3 nucleotides: TGTGCCAGCACCGACAGGGGGCGCGCGGAGGAGACCCAGTACTTC.

In its sample, this clonotype was seen many times. The chain employs TRBV20-1 and TRBJ1-6; D might be TRBD1 (6 bases). CDR1 and CDR2 (germline): DFQATT, SNEGSKA (reference sequence). The CDR3 runs to 13 residues. V gave up 6 bases and J gave up 9 bases, with 15 bases separating them. The CDR3 is CSAKAQGSSPLHF. The CDR3 coding sequence is TGCAGTGCCAAGGCACAGGGAAGTTCACCCCTCCACTTT.

This clonotype was seen a few times. The rearrangement joins TRBV29-1 to TRBJ1-1, with D tentatively TRBD1 (5 bases). V lost 2 bases and J lost 4, with 11 bases in between. This CDR3 has 13 amino acids. Germline loops: CDR1 SQVTM, CDR2 ANQGSEA. CDR3 residues: CSVESNGGTEAFF. Written as DNA, the CDR3 is TGCAGCGTTGAATCGAATGGGGGCACTGAAGCTTTCTTT.

In its sample, this clonotype was seen a few times. This chain connects TRBV20-1 to TRBJ2-5; either TRBD1 or TRBD2 may supply D (6 bases each). Per germline, CDR1 DFQATT and CDR2 SNEGSKA (reference sequence). V was clipped by 1 base and J by 11 bases, with 26 bases between them. The CDR3 consists of 16 residues. CDR3 amino acids: CSARGPRGIAREEQYF. The CDR3, as DNA: TGCAGTGCTAGAGGCCCCAGGGGTATAGCGAGGGAGGAGCAGTACTTC.

The rearrangement uses TRBV12-5 and TRBJ2-7, with D unclear. V gave up 6 bases and J gave up 3 bases, with 12 bases separating them. The CDR3 sequence is 13 residues long. Germline V gives CDR1 LGHNT, CDR2 FRNRAP. CDR3 loop: CASGRFGSYEQYF. The CDR3, as DNA: TGTGCTAGTGGCCGCTTCGGAAGCTACGAGCAGTACTTC.

This clonotype was seen repeatedly, ten times or more. The rearrangement joins TRBV28 to TRBJ2-4; D is uncertain. CDR1 MDHEN and CDR2 SYDVKM come from the germline V gene. The V end was cut by 3 bases, the J end by 0 bases, with 12 bases between. The CDR3 runs 16 residues. CDR3 sequence (DNA): TGTGCCAGCAGTTTGACCCCTGCGAGAGCCAAAAACATTCAGTACTTC. Amino acid sequence: CASSLTPARAKNIQYF.

This clonotype occurred a few times. The genes are TRBV5-1 and TRBJ2-5; possible D gene TRBD2, 5 bases. The CDR3 is 15 amino acids. Per germline, CDR1 SGHRS and CDR2 YFSETQ. The V and J ends lost 9 bases and 2 bases respectively, with 20 bases between them. The CDR3 sequence is CATYVRPGIQETQYF. DNA of the CDR3: TGCGCCACCTACGTGAGGCCCGGGATACAAGAGACCCAGTACTTC.

This clonotype was detected ten times or more. V usage is TRBV4-1 and J usage is TRBJ2-7; 9 bases align to TRBD2. Germline V gives CDR1 MGHRA, CDR2 YSYEKL. The CDR3 length is 15 residues. V was clipped by 1 base and J by 5 bases; unmatched bases: 6. CDR3 sequence reads: CASSQGGTSRDEQYF. The CDR3 region has the DNA TGCGCCAGCAGCCAAGGCGGGACTAGCCGCGACGAGCAGTACTTC.

This clonotype was detected a few times. At one end the junction does not follow the germline gene, possibly because of a read error. This chain connects TRBV10-3 to TRBJ2-6; D not resolved. CDR1 and CDR2 from the germline V gene are ENHRY and SYGVKD. This CDR3 is built from 17 residues. The CDR3 region is CATSEPLLGAGANVLTF. CDR3 sequence (DNA): TGTGCCACCAGTGAGCCTCTCCTTGGGGCTGGGGCCAACGTCCTGACTTTC.

Of note for this clonotype: Being one base from a much bigger clone, this may be a read error. The chain combines TRBV29-1 with TRBJ2-1; a weak D match, TRBD2 (6 bases). The end of the DNA fits TRBJ2-7 better, so the J call may be wrong. The CDR3 is 14 residues long. The V gene's germline CDR1 is SQVTM and CDR2 ANQGSEA. The CDR3, as DNA: TGCAGCGTTCTCGGCGTAGCGGCTTACAATGAGCAGTACTTC. It is translated as CSVLGVAAYNEQYF.

This clonotype was seen a handful of times. The genes are TRBV27 and TRBJ1-6, with TRBD1 matching over 8 bases. J lost 10 bases, V lost 3 bases, and 11 bases had no gene match. Germline CDR1 is MNHEY and CDR2 is SMNVEV (reference sequence). The CDR3 extends over 16 amino acids. CDR3 DNA sequence: TGTGCCAGCAGTTTCCCAGACAGGGGAGGTCTGTCACCCCTCCACTTT. It encodes CASSFPDRGGLSPLHF.